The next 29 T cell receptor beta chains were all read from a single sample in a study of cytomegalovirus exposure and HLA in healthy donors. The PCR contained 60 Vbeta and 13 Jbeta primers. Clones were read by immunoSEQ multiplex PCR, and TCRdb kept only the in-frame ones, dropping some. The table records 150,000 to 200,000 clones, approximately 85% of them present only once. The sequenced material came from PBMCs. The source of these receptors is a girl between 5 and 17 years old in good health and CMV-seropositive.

The CDR3 here is CAISGDRGYEAFF. CDR3 sequence (DNA): TGTGCCATCAGTGGGGACAGGGGGTATGAAGCTTTCTTT. The chain recombines TRBV10-3 with TRBJ1-1; 11 nucleotides match TRBD1. The CDR3 consists of 13 residues. Germline V gives CDR1 ENHRY, CDR2 SYGVKD. The ends lost 4 bases at V and 7 bases at J; junction bases unmatched: 2.

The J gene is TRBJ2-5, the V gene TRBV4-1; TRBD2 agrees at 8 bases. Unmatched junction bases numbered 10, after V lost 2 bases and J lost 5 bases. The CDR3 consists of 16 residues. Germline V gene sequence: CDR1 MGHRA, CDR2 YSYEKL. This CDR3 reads CASSQRGGRFLETQYF. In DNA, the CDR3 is TGCGCCAGCAGCCAACGGGGGGGCCGGTTCTTGGAGACCCAGTACTTC.

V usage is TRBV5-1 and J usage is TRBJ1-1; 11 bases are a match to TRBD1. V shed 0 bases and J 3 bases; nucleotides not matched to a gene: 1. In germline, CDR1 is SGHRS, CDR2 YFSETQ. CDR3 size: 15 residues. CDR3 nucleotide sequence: TGCGCCAGCAGCTTGGTGGGACAGGGGGACACTGAAGCTTTCTTT. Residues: CASSLVGQGDTEAFF.

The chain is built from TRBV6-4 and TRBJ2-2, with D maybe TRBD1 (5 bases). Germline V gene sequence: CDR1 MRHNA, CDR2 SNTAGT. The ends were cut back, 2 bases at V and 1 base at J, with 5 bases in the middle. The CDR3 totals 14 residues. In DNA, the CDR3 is TGTGCCAGCAGTGACGGACAGAACACCGGGGAGCTGTTTTTT. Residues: CASSDGQNTGELFF.

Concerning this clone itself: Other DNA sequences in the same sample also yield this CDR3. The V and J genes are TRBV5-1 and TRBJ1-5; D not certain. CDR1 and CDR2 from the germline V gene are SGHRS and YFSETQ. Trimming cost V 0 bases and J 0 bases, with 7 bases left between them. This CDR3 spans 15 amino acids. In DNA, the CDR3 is TGCGCCAGCAGCTTGGGCGGTTATAGCAATCAGCCCCAGCATTTT. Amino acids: CASSLGGYSNQPQHF.

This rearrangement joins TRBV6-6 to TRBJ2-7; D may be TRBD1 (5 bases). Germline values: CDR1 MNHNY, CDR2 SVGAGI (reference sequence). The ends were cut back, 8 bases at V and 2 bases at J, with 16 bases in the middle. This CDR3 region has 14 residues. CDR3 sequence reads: CASVQQGLAYEQYF. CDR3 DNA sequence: TGTGCCAGCGTACAGCAGGGATTGGCCTACGAGCAGTACTTC.

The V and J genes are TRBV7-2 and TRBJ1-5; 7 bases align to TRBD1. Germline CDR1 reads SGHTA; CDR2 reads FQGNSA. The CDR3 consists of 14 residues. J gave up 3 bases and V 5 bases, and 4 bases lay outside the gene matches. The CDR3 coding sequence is TGTGCCAGCAGCCTGGGACAGACCAATCAGCCCCAGCATTTT. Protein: CASSLGQTNQPQHF.

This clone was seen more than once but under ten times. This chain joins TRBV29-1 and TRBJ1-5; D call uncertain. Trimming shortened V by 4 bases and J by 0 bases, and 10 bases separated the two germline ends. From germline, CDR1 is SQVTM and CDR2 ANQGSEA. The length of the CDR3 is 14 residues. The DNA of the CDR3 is TGCAGCGTTGTGGCGGGTAATAGCAATCAGCCCCAGCATTTT. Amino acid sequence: CSVVAGNSNQPQHF.

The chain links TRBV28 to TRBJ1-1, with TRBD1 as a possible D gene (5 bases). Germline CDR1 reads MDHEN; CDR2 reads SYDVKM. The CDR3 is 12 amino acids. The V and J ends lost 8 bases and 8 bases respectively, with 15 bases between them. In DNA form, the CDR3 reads TGTGCCAGCCCAGGCAGATCAGGGGAAGCTTTCTTT. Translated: CASPGRSGEAFF.

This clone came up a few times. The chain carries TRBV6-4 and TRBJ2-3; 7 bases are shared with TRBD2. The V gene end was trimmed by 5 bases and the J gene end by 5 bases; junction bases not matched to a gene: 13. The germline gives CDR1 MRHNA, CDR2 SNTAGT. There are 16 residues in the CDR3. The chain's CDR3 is CASSPPPWPGGDTQYF. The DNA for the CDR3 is TGTGCCAGCAGTCCCCCCCCGTGGCCGGGGGGAGATACGCAGTATTTT.

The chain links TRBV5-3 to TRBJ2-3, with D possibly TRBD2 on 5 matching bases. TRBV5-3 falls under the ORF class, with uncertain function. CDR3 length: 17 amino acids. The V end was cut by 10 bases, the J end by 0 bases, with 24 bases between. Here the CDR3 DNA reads TGTGCCGTCGGGCTCGGGCCTGGCGGGTGTAGCACAGATACGCAGTATTTT. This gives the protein CAVGLGPGGCSTDTQYF.

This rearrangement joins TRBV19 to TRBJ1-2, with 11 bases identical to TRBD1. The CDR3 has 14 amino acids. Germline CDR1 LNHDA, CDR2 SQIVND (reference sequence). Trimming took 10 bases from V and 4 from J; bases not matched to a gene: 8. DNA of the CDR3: TGTGCCACCTCCCCGGGGACAGGGGGCTATGGCTACACCTTC. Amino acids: CATSPGTGGYGYTF.

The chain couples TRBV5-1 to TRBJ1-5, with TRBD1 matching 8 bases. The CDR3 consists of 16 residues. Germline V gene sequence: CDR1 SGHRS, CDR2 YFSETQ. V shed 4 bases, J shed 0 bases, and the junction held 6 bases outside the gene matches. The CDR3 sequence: CASSLGTGDSNQPQHF. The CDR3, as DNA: TGCGCCAGCAGCCTAGGGACAGGCGATAGCAATCAGCCCCAGCATTTT. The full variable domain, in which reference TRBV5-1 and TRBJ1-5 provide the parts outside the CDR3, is KAGVTQTPRYLIKTRGQQVTLSCSPISGHRSVSWYQQTPGQGLQFLFEYFSETQRNKGNFPGRFSGRQFSNSRSEMNVSTLELGDSALYLCASSLGTGDSNQPQHFGDGTRLSIL.

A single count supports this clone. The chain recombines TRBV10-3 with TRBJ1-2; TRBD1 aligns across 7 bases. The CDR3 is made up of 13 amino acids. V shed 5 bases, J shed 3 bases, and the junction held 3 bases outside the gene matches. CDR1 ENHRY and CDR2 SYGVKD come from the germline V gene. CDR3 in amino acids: CAISIQGYYGYTF. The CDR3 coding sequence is TGTGCCATCAGTATACAGGGGTACTATGGCTACACCTTC.

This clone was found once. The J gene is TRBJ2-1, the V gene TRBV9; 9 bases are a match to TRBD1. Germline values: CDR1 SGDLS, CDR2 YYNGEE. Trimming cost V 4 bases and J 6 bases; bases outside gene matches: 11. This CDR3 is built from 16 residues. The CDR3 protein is CASSKTRQGVVNEQFF. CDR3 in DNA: TGTGCCAGCAGCAAAACCCGACAGGGGGTCGTCAATGAGCAGTTCTTC.

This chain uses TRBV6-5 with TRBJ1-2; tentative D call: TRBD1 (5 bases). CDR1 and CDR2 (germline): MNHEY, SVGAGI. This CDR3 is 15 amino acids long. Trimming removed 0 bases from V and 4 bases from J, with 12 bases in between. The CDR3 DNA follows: TGTGCCAGCAGTTACTCAGGGAGGGGAGGCTATGGCTACACCTTC. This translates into CASSYSGRGGYGYTF.

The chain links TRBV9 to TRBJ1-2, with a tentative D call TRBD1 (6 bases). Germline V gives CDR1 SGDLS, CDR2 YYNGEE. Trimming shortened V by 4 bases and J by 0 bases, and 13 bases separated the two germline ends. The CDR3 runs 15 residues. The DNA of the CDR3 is TGTGCCAGCAGCCCTACAGGGAAACCTAACTATGGCTACACCTTC. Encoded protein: CASSPTGKPNYGYTF.

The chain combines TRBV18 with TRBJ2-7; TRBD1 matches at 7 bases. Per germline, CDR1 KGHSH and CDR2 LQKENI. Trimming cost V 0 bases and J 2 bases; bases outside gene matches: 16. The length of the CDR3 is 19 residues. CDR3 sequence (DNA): TGTGCCAGCTCACCACCGATCAGCCTAACAGGGGCCCTCACCTACGAGCAGTACTTC. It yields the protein CASSPPISLTGALTYEQYF.

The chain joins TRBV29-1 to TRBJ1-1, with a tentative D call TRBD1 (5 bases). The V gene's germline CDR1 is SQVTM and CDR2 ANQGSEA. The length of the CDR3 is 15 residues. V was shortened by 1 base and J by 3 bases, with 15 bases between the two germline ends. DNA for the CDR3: TGCAGCGTTGAAGGGGTTCCGGGGGGGGACACTGAAGCTTTCTTT. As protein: CSVEGVPGGDTEAFF.

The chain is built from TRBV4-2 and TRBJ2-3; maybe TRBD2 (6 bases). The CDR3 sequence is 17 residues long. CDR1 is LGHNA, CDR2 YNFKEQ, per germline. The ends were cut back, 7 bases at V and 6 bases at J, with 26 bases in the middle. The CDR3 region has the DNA TGTGCCAGCAACTCTCCTACATTTTCGGGACTCGGGGATACGCAGTATTTT. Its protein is CASNSPTFSGLGDTQYF.

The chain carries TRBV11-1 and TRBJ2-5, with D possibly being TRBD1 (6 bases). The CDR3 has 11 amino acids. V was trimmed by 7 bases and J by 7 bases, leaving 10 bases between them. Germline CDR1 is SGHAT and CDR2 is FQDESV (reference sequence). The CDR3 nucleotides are TGTGCCAGCAAGTTAGGGGGGACCCAGTACTTC. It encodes CASKLGGTQYF.

The CDR3 loop is CASSSGQSHGDEQFF. As DNA, the CDR3 is TGCGCCAGCAGCTCCGGACAGTCCCATGGGGATGAGCAGTTCTTC. This chain connects TRBV5-1 to TRBJ2-1, with D perhaps TRBD1 (6 bases). The germline CDR1 and CDR2 sequences are SGHRS and YFSETQ. The V gene lost 3 bases and the J gene lost 8 bases, with 18 bases spanning the gap. The CDR3 covers 15 residues.

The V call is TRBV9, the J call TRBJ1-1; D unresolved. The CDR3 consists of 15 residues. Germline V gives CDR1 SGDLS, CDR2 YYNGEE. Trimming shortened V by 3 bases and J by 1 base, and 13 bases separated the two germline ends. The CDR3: CASSGSNTANTEAFF. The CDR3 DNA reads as TGTGCCAGCAGCGGATCAAACACAGCGAACACTGAAGCTTTCTTT.

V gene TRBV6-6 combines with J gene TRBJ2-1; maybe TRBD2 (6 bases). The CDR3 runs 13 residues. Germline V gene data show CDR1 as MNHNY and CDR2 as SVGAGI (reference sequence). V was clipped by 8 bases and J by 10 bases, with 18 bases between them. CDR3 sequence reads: CASSGGSSAEQFF. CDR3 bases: TGTGCCAGCTCCGGAGGGTCCTCCGCAGAGCAGTTCTTC.

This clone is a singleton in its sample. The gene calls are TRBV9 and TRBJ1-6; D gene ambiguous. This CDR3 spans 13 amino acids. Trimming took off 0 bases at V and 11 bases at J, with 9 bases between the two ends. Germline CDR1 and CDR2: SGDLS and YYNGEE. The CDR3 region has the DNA TGTGCCAGCAGCGTAGTCACCGGGGCACCCCTCCACTTT. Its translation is CASSVVTGAPLHF.

The CDR3 coding sequence is TGTGCCAGCAGCGGACAGGGATCGAACACTGAAGCTTTCTTT. This sequence encodes CASSGQGSNTEAFF. The chain joins TRBV9 to TRBJ1-1; 7 bases align to TRBD1. Trimming at V came to 3 bases and at J to 1 base, leaving 3 bases not matched to a gene. Germline assignment: CDR1 SGDLS and CDR2 YYNGEE. CDR3 length: 14 amino acids. The whole variable domain, remainder taken from reference TRBV9 and TRBJ1-1, is DSGVTQTPKHLITATGQRVTLRCSPRSGDLSVYWYQQSLDQGLQFLIQYYNGEERAKGNILERFSAQQFPDLHSELNLSSLELGDSALYFCASSGQGSNTEAFFGQGTRLTVV.

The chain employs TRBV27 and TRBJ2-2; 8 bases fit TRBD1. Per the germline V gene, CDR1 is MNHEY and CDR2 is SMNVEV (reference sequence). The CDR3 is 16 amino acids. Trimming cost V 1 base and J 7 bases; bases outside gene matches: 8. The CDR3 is CASSLYVQGAGGELFF. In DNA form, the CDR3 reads TGTGCCAGCAGTTTATATGTCCAGGGGGCGGGCGGGGAGCTGTTTTTT.

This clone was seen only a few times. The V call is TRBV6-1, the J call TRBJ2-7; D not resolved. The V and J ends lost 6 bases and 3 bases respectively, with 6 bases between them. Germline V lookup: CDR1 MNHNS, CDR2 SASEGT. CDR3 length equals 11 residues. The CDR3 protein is CASRIVYEQYF. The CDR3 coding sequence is TGTGCCAGCAGGATAGTCTACGAGCAGTACTTC.

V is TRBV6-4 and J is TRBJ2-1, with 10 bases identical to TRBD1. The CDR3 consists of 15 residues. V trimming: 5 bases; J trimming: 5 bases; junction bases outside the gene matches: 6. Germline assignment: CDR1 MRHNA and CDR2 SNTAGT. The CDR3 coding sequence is TGTGCCAGCAGTTCGACAGGGGGCTTCAACAATGAGCAGTTCTTC. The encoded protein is CASSSTGGFNNEQFF.